This T cell receptor beta chain comes out of a study of vaccination effects on CD4 cells after COVID-19. With the ViraFEST assay, the study expanded antigen-specific CD4+ T cells using viral peptide pools, then sequenced them. With more than nine days of culture completed, CD4+ T cells were isolated. Subjects were given two BNT162b2 or mRNA-1273 vaccine doses. Among the vaccine recipients, none had a prior SARS-CoV-2 infection, and nucleocapsid antibodies were negative. The table came from immunoSEQ multiplex PCR; TCRdb's copy has only in-frame clones and leaves some out. The sample contains roughly 59,000 clones, under 80% of which appear only once. In regard to this clone: Antigen specificity is unknown.

This receptor was taken from a human donor who received a COVID-19 vaccine. Sequencing was performed on CD4+ T cells from PBMCs cultured with HCoV-OC43 spike peptides, taken after COVID-19 vaccination. Subset of the sample: HCoV-OC43 spike overlapping peptide pool stimulation.

The CDR3 protein is CASSLVGQGSLETQYF. As DNA, the CDR3 is TGCGCCAGCAGCTTGGTCGGACAGGGGTCTTTAGAGACCCAGTACTTC. V gene TRBV5-1 combines with J gene TRBJ2-5, with 9 bases fitting TRBD1. Germline CDR1 is SGHRS and CDR2 is YFSETQ. Trimming removed 0 bases from V and 4 bases from J; junction bases left unmatched: 7. CDR3 length: 16 amino acids.